Following are 32 T cell receptor beta chains from one sample sequenced in a study of blood T cell repertoires in COVID-19. The data were produced by immunoSEQ multiplex PCR, yet TCRdb's version contains in-frame clones alone and is incomplete. The sample has 90,000 to 150,000 clones, 85% seen once. The material sequenced was peripheral blood. The receptors derive from an elderly man with acute or convalescent COVID-19.

The J gene is TRBJ2-3, the V gene TRBV19, with 9 bases lining up with TRBD1. The CDR3 length is 16 residues. CDR1 and CDR2 from the germline V gene are LNHDA and SQIVND (reference sequence). The V gene end was trimmed by 5 bases and the J gene end by 2 bases; junction bases not matched to a gene: 8. The CDR3 bases are TGTGCCAGTAGTTCTCCACAGGGGGCTTACACAGATACGCAGTATTTT. This sequence encodes CASSSPQGAYTDTQYF.

The CDR3 is CASSAGVGEKLFF. The CDR3 DNA reads as TGTGCCAGCAGCGCAGGGGTAGGAGAAAAACTGTTTTTT. The V gene is TRBV11-2, the J gene TRBJ1-4; a possible D gene is TRBD1 (6 bases). V shed 5 bases and J shed 8 bases, with 12 bases lying between them. CDR3 length: 13 residues. The germline gives CDR1 SGHAT, CDR2 FQNNGV.

The chain carries TRBV18 and TRBJ2-5, with 7 bases that match TRBD1. CDR3 length equals 13 residues. Germline CDR1 is KGHSH and CDR2 is LQKENI. V was pared by 7 bases and J by 5 bases, with 7 bases of the junction left unmatched. CDR3 in DNA: TGTGCCAGCTTGACAGGGATGGGCGAGACCCAGTACTTC. Translation gives CASLTGMGETQYF.

The chain uses TRBV19 and TRBJ1-3; unclear D gene. From germline, CDR1 is LNHDA and CDR2 SQIVND (reference sequence). CDR3 length: 16 amino acids. V lost 7 bases, J lost 0 bases, and 16 bases lay in between. CDR3 coding DNA: TGTGCCAGTACTCCCAGCTGGCGGATCTCTGGAAACACCATATATTTT. It codes for CASTPSWRISGNTIYF.

This chain links TRBV19 with TRBJ1-5, with D possibly TRBD1 on 5 matching bases. The ends were cut back, 5 bases at V and 1 base at J, with 12 bases in the middle. The CDR3 loop spans 15 amino acids. Per germline, CDR1 LNHDA and CDR2 SQIVND (reference sequence). The CDR3 coding sequence is TGTGCCAGTAGTCTACAGGATCGAAGCAATCAGCCCCAGCATTTT. Translated, it gives CASSLQDRSNQPQHF.

The chain employs TRBV19 and TRBJ2-5; tentatively, D is TRBD2 (5 bases). The length of the CDR3 is 14 residues. Trimming removed 1 base from V and 5 bases from J, with 11 bases in between. Per the germline V gene, CDR1 is LNHDA and CDR2 is SQIVND (reference sequence). CDR3 sequence (DNA): TGTGCCAGTAGTATAGGGAGAGGGTGGGAGACCCAGTACTTC. Residues: CASSIGRGWETQYF.

The CDR3 region is CASKGGAKDTGELFF. The CDR3 coding sequence is TGTGCCAGTAAGGGGGGGGCGAAGGACACCGGGGAGCTGTTTTTT. The chain is built from TRBV19 and TRBJ2-2; D is perhaps TRBD2 (7 bases). The CDR3 consists of 15 residues. V was trimmed by 7 bases and J by 3 bases, leaving 15 bases between them. Germline CDR1 is LNHDA and CDR2 is SQIVND (reference sequence).

The gene calls are TRBV5-1 and TRBJ1-2; D is unresolved. CDR3 length equals 14 residues. Trimming took off 0 bases at V and 2 bases at J, with 8 bases between the two ends. CDR1 and CDR2 (germline): SGHRS, YFSETQ. The CDR3 sequence is CASSLEAANYGYTF. DNA of the CDR3: TGCGCCAGCAGCTTGGAAGCGGCGAACTATGGCTACACCTTC.

The genes are TRBV28 and TRBJ2-7; 11 positions agree with TRBD2. CDR1 is MDHEN, CDR2 SYDVKM, per germline. This CDR3 comprises 14 residues. V gave up 8 bases and J gave up 6 bases; unmatched junction bases: 9. The CDR3 reads CASELAGVKPEQYF. CDR3 nucleotide sequence: TGTGCCAGCGAACTAGCGGGAGTTAAACCCGAGCAGTACTTC.

The chain couples TRBV5-1 to TRBJ1-4, with TRBD1 as a possible D gene (5 bases). V was trimmed by 0 bases and J by 9 bases, leaving 12 bases between them. Germline V gene sequence: CDR1 SGHRS, CDR2 YFSETQ. This CDR3 has 14 amino acids. CDR3 DNA sequence: TGCGCCAGCAGCTTGGCCAGGGATAGGCAAAAACTGTTTTTT. Protein product: CASSLARDRQKLFF.

This clone has a single count. V usage is TRBV2 and J usage is TRBJ2-5; 9 nucleotides match TRBD1. The CDR3 is 15 amino acids. V shed 6 bases and J 1 base; nucleotides not matched to a gene: 6. Germline CDR1 and CDR2: SNHLY and FYNNEI. The CDR3, as DNA: TGTGCCAGCAGCTCCGGGACAGGGTCCCAAGAGACCCAGTACTTC. Translation gives CASSSGTGSQETQYF.

The rearrangement joins TRBV28 to TRBJ2-1; 7 bases are a match to TRBD1. The V segment lost 4 bases and the J segment 9 bases; nucleotides outside the gene matches: 3. The V gene's germline CDR1 is MDHEN and CDR2 SYDVKM. This CDR3 contains 12 residues. The CDR3, as DNA: TGTGCCAGCAGTTGGACAGGAATTGAGCAGTTCTTC. The encoded protein is CASSWTGIEQFF.

V is TRBV12-3 or TRBV12-4 and J is TRBJ1-1; no firm D call. There are 13 residues in the CDR3. V shed 7 bases and J shed 0 bases, with 9 bases lying between them. CDR3 DNA: TGTGCCAGCACTCCTTTTATGAACACTGAAGCTTTCTTT. This translates into CASTPFMNTEAFF.

The V gene is TRBV19, the J gene TRBJ1-3; no definite D call. The germline V gene encodes CDR1 LNHDA and CDR2 SQIVND (reference sequence). The ends were cut back, 4 bases at V and 0 bases at J, with 16 bases in the middle. The length of the CDR3 is 17 residues. CDR3 region: CASSTPGGYGSGNTIYF. CDR3 nucleotides: TGTGCCAGTAGTACCCCTGGAGGGTATGGCTCTGGAAACACCATATATTTT.

The rearrangement joins TRBV19 to TRBJ1-2, with TRBD1 identical over 8 bases. The CDR3 spans 14 residues. The V gene's germline CDR1 is LNHDA and CDR2 SQIVND (reference sequence). Trimming took 4 bases from V and 4 from J; bases not matched to a gene: 5. The CDR3 coding sequence is TGTGCCAGTAGTACCCCCACAGGGGGCTATGGCTACACCTTC. Protein product: CASSTPTGGYGYTF.

The rearrangement uses TRBV18 and TRBJ1-1; TRBD1 might be the D (5 bases). The CDR3 loop spans 14 amino acids. Germline CDR1 and CDR2: KGHSH and LQKENI. With 3 bases removed from V and 0 bases from J, the gap between germline ends came to 8 bases. The DNA for the CDR3 is TGTGCCAGCTCACCTCCGACAGTGAACACTGAAGCTTTCTTT. This codes for CASSPPTVNTEAFF.

The chain uses TRBV7-3 and TRBJ2-3; D gene uncertain. Trimming pared 6 bases from V and 3 bases from J, leaving 10 bases between. From germline, CDR1 is SGHTA and CDR2 FQGTGA. The CDR3 consists of 13 residues. CDR3 protein: CASSKTVTDTQYF. CDR3 DNA sequence: TGTGCCAGCAGTAAGACTGTAACAGATACGCAGTATTTT.

The rearrangement uses TRBV5-1 and TRBJ2-5, with D perhaps matching TRBD2 (6 bases). Germline CDR1 and CDR2: SGHRS and YFSETQ. There are 15 residues in the CDR3. Trimming took off 4 bases at V and 5 bases at J, with 18 bases between the two ends. The CDR3 coding sequence is TGCGCCAGCAGCCTAGAACGGTCGGCGGGGGAGACCCAGTACTTC. Its protein is CASSLERSAGETQYF.

This clone was observed a handful of times. V usage is TRBV15 and J usage is TRBJ1-2; no reliable D call. The CDR3 has 11 amino acids. CDR1 and CDR2 from the germline V gene are LNHNV and YYDKDF (reference sequence). Trimming cost V 3 bases and J 4 bases, with 3 bases left between them. The CDR3: CATSSLYGYTF. CDR3 bases: TGTGCCACCAGCAGCCTCTATGGCTACACCTTC.

The rearrangement joins TRBV5-1 to TRBJ1-1, with 8 bases fitting TRBD1. J gave up 4 bases and V 0 bases, and 5 bases lay outside the gene matches. The CDR3 is made up of 15 amino acids. Germline V gene lookup returns CDR1 SGHRS and CDR2 YFSETQ. The CDR3 sequence: CASSLADRVLTEAFF. The CDR3 DNA sequence: TGCGCCAGCAGCTTGGCGGACAGGGTTCTCACTGAAGCTTTCTTT. Full variable domain (remainder filled in from reference TRBV5-1 and TRBJ1-1): KAGVTQTPRYLIKTRGQQVTLSCSPISGHRSVSWYQQTPGQGLQFLFEYFSETQRNKGNFPGRFSGRQFSNSRSEMNVSTLELGDSALYLCASSLADRVLTEAFFGQGTRLTVV.

This chain joins TRBV4-2 and TRBJ2-7, with 10 bases that match TRBD2. Germline loops: CDR1 LGHNA, CDR2 YNFKEQ. J gave up 1 base and V 0 bases, and 6 bases lay outside the gene matches. The CDR3 runs to 17 residues. The CDR3 DNA is TGTGCCAGCAGCCAAGAGGTACTAGCGGGAAGGTCCTACGAGCAGTACTTC. Protein product: CASSQEVLAGRSYEQYF.

V gene TRBV29-1 combines with J gene TRBJ1-1; no reliable D call. V lost 0 bases, J lost 1 base, and 12 bases lay in between. CDR3 length: 15 residues. Germline V gene sequence: CDR1 SQVTM, CDR2 ANQGSEA. The CDR3 region has the DNA TGCAGCGTTGAAGACCCTTTGGGCAGGAACACTGAAGCTTTCTTT. It yields the protein CSVEDPLGRNTEAFF.

About this clone itself: The junction and the germline gene differ at one end; a read error may be behind it. The V and J genes are TRBV30 and TRBJ2-7; 7 bases are a match to TRBD1. The length of the CDR3 is 13 residues. Germline CDR1 is GTSNPN and CDR2 is SVGIG (reference sequence). The CDR3 loop is CAGRTGVLVEQYF. In nucleotides, the CDR3 is TGTGCCGGGAGAACAGGGGTGTTGGTCGAGCAGTACTTC.

This sequence joins TRBV14 and TRBJ1-1, with 10 bases lining up with TRBD1. Germline V gene sequence: CDR1 SGHDN, CDR2 FVKESK. Trimming took 4 bases from V and 8 from J; bases not matched to a gene: 13. The CDR3 consists of 16 residues. CDR3 coding DNA: TGTGCCAGCAGCCTCGGCTGGGACAGGGGAGGGGTGGAAGCTTTCTTT. Protein: CASSLGWDRGGVEAFF.

The V gene is TRBV4-1, the J gene TRBJ2-3; 7 bases agree with TRBD1. V lost 0 bases, J lost 0 bases, and 15 bases stayed unmatched. The germline gives CDR1 MGHRA, CDR2 YSYEKL. The CDR3 has 20 residues. Here the CDR3 reads CASSQDRGPRQSSSTDTQYF. CDR3 nucleotide sequence: TGCGCCAGCAGCCAAGATAGGGGGCCCCGGCAGAGCTCTAGCACAGATACGCAGTATTTT.

CDR3 bases: TGTGCCACCCACCTCCTTTTAGCCCTCCACTTT. It translates to CATHLLLALHF. This chain connects TRBV6-5 to TRBJ1-6; D ambiguous. Per the germline V gene, CDR1 is MNHEY and CDR2 is SVGAGI. This CDR3 spans 11 amino acids. Deletions cut 10 bases from V and 14 bases from J, with 15 bases between.

The chain employs TRBV7-2 and TRBJ1-1, with 7 bases fitting TRBD1. V lost 6 bases and J lost 4; bases outside the gene matches: 5. The V gene's germline CDR1 is SGHTA and CDR2 FQGNSA. The CDR3 is made up of 13 amino acids. CDR3 DNA: TGTGCCAGCAGATCGAGACAGGGCACTGAAGCTTTCTTT. Its translation: CASRSRQGTEAFF.

The rearrangement links TRBV7-3 to TRBJ2-7; possible D gene TRBD2, 7 bases. The germline V gene encodes CDR1 SGHTA and CDR2 FQGTGA. The CDR3 covers 18 residues. V lost 2 bases and J lost 1, with 21 bases in between. In DNA form, the CDR3 reads TGTGCCAGCAGCTTAGAAGCTGGGGGGGCAGGGAATTCCTACGAGCAGTACTTC. It translates to CASSLEAGGAGNSYEQYF.

This sequence joins TRBV20-1 and TRBJ1-1; unclear D gene. The CDR3 covers 17 residues. Between the trimmed V and J ends, which lost 3 bases and 1 base, there was a span of 21 bases. Germline V CDR1 and CDR2: DFQATT, SNEGSKA (reference sequence). The CDR3 loop reads CSASKSLSGRENTEAFF. In DNA, the CDR3 is TGCAGTGCTAGTAAATCGCTTTCGGGCCGGGAGAACACTGAAGCTTTCTTT.

As to this clone: The same CDR3 also results from other DNA sequences found in this sample. This chain joins TRBV11-2 and TRBJ1-2; possibly TRBD1 for D (5 bases). The CDR3 length is 12 residues. V dropped 0 bases and J dropped 7 bases, with 6 bases sitting between them. Germline CDR1 SGHAT, CDR2 FQNNGV. The CDR3 coding sequence is TGTGCCAGCAGCTTAGACAGGGTTGGCTACACCTTC. Protein sequence: CASSLDRVGYTF.

The genes are TRBV5-1 and TRBJ2-1, with TRBD2 matching 11 bases. V lost 4 bases to trimming and J lost 6 bases; unmatched junction nucleotides: 9. Germline V CDR1 and CDR2: SGHRS, YFSETQ. This CDR3 is 16 amino acids long. This chain's CDR3 is CASSLNSGRALNEQFF. In DNA, the CDR3 is TGCGCCAGCAGCCTCAATAGCGGGAGGGCCCTCAATGAGCAGTTCTTC.

The rearrangement links TRBV5-4 to TRBJ2-1; 14 bases align to TRBD2. The CDR3 sequence is 16 residues long. Germline V gene lookup returns CDR1 SGHNT and CDR2 YYREEE (reference sequence). J was trimmed by 8 bases and V by 4 bases; bases with no gene match: 8. This chain's CDR3 is CASSPRTSGGIDEQFF. The CDR3 nucleotides are TGTGCCAGCAGCCCCCGGACTAGCGGGGGGATAGATGAGCAGTTCTTC.